The T cell receptor beta chain under discussion was sequenced for a study of T cells in localized non-small cell lung cancer. Sequencing used immunoSEQ multiplex PCR; TCRdb keeps in-frame clones, though not all of them. Counted here are 20,000 to 30,000 clones, approximately 86% occurring once; the ten biggest clones make up roughly 13%. As concerns this clone: Its antigen is unidentified.

Broader study findings: Appearances in adjacent lung were noted for a median approximately 52 of the top 100 tumor clones.

Per the germline V gene, CDR1 is SGHRS and CDR2 is YFSETQ. V was trimmed by 0 bases and J by 8 bases, leaving 11 bases between them. The CDR3 totals 13 residues. This sample comprised peripheral blood, obtained before any cancer treatment. The source of this sequence is a female donor aged 60 or older with stage I lung adenocarcinoma. The chain employs TRBV5-1 and TRBJ1-1; no definite D call. CDR3 loop: CASSLGSGWEAFF. The CDR3 bases are TGCGCCAGCAGCTTGGGTTCGGGTTGGGAAGCTTTCTTT.